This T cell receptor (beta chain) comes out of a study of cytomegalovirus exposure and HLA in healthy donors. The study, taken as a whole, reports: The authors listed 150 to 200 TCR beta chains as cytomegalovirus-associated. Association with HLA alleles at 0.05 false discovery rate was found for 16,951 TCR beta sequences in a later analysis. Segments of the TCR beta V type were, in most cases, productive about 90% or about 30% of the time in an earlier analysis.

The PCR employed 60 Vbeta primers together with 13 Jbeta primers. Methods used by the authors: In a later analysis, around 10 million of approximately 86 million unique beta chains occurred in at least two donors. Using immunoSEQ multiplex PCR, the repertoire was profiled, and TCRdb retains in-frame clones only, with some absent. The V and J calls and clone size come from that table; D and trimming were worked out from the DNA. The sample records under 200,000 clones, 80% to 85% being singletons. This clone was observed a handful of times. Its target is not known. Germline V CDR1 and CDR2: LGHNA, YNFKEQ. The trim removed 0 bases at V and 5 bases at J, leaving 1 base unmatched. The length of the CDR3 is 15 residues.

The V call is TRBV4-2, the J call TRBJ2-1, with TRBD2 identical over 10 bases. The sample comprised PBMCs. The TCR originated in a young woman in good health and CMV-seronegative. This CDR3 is CASSQDGTSDNEQFF. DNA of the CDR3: TGTGCCAGCAGCCAAGATGGGACTAGCGACAATGAGCAGTTCTTC.